This entry lists 29 T cell receptor beta chains sequenced from one sample in a study of blood T cell repertoires in COVID-19 (dated by TCRdb to about 2020). The library was made by the immunoSEQ multiplex PCR assay. This is the immuneACCESS table as TCRdb keeps it, with only in-frame sequences that have V and J called. A part of the clones is gone; compared with another copy, unresolved V genes explain less than half, and the rest is unexplained. A total of about 83,000 clones appear in this sample, around 87% of them only once. About 7.8% of the sample belongs to the ten largest clones. Sequencing was carried out using peripheral blood. The receptors shown here come from an older man with active or convalescent COVID-19.

The chain is built from TRBV6-1 and TRBJ1-2; D is uncertain. The V gene's germline CDR1 is MNHNS and CDR2 SASEGT. The CDR3 has 13 residues. Trimming took 3 bases from V and 3 from J, leaving 8 bases between them. In DNA form, the CDR3 reads TGTGCCAGCAGTGAGGCAGGTGACTATGGCTACACCTTC. It codes for CASSEAGDYGYTF.

V gene TRBV7-9 combines with J gene TRBJ2-2; D is perhaps TRBD1 (5 bases). The ends were cut back, 2 bases at V and 0 bases at J, with 10 bases in the middle. Germline assignment: CDR1 SEHNR and CDR2 FQNEAQ (reference sequence). There are 16 residues in the CDR3. CDR3 sequence (DNA): TGTGCCAGCAGCTTAATAGCAGGGACGAACACCGGGGAGCTGTTTTTT. Its translation: CASSLIAGTNTGELFF.

Notes on this clone: Other DNA sequences of this sample code for an identical CDR3. The rearrangement links TRBV5-1 to TRBJ2-1; 10 positions agree with TRBD2. With 3 bases clipped from V and 4 bases from J, the junction kept 1 base outside the gene matches. CDR3 length equals 14 residues. CDR1 is SGHRS, CDR2 YFSETQ, per germline. CDR3 region: CASSWTSGYNEQFF. The CDR3, as DNA: TGCGCCAGCAGCTGGACTAGCGGTTACAATGAGCAGTTCTTC.

The CDR3 sequence: CASRGDIPYEQYV. For the CDR3, the DNA is TGTGCCAGCAGGGGAGACATACCCTACGAGCAGTACGTC. This chain joins TRBV6-5 and TRBJ2-7; weak D call: TRBD2 (5 bases). The V end lost 6 bases, the J end lost 2 bases, and 11 bases lay between the germline ends. Germline CDR1 and CDR2: MNHEY and SVGAGI. The CDR3 consists of 13 residues.

This rearrangement joins TRBV19 to TRBJ2-1, with a weak D call TRBD2 (6 bases). The CDR3 spans 14 residues. V lost 2 bases, J lost 12 bases, and 17 bases lay in between. Germline assignment: CDR1 LNHDA and CDR2 SQIVND (reference sequence). The CDR3 bases are TGTGCCAGTAGTATAAATCCGGGGGAAGGGGTGCAGTTCTTC. It translates to CASSINPGEGVQFF.

This rearrangement joins TRBV12-5 to TRBJ1-4; 7 nucleotides align to TRBD1. This CDR3 comprises 14 residues. Germline trimming cut 6 bases from V and 3 bases from J; bases unmatched to any gene: 4. CDR1 and CDR2 (germline): LGHNT, FRNRAP. The CDR3 reads CASGTGFPNEKLFF. CDR3 DNA: TGTGCTAGTGGGACAGGGTTTCCTAATGAAAAACTGTTTTTT.

The chain has TRBV5-1 and TRBJ2-3; 9 nucleotides line up with TRBD2. Germline V CDR1 and CDR2: SGHRS, YFSETQ. Trimming took 4 bases from V and 2 from J; bases not matched to a gene: 11. The length of the CDR3 is 17 residues. Here the CDR3 DNA reads TGCGCCAGCAGCATCCTGACGACTAGCGGATACACAGATACGCAGTATTTT. This encodes CASSILTTSGYTDTQYF. The full variable domain, with the rest looked up from reference TRBV5-1 and TRBJ2-3, is KAGVTQTPRYLIKTRGQQVTLSCSPISGHRSVSWYQQTPGQGLQFLFEYFSETQRNKGNFPGRFSGRQFSNSRSEMNVSTLELGDSALYLCASSILTTSGYTDTQYFGPGTRLTVL.

CDR3 region: CASRSRDRIFYGYTF. DNA of the CDR3: TGTGCCAGCAGATCGAGAGACAGAATTTTCTATGGCTACACCTTC. This chain uses TRBV28 with TRBJ1-2; weak D call: TRBD1 (5 bases). With 6 bases removed from V and 4 bases from J, the gap between germline ends came to 18 bases. The CDR3 is 15 amino acids. CDR1 is MDHEN and CDR2 is SYDVKM in the germline V gene.

The gene calls are TRBV24-1 and TRBJ2-1, with 14 positions matching TRBD2. The CDR3 is 18 residues long. J was trimmed by 7 bases and V by 4 bases; bases with no gene match: 11. Germline V gene lookup returns CDR1 KGHDR and CDR2 SFDVKD. The CDR3 DNA sequence: TGTGCCACCAGTGACATTCCGGGACTAGCGGGAGAGAGGAATGAGCAGTTCTTC. It encodes CATSDIPGLAGERNEQFF.

This rearrangement joins TRBV19 to TRBJ2-6, with TRBD2 identical over 11 bases. The ends lost 3 bases at V and 2 bases at J; junction bases unmatched: 3. Germline V lookup: CDR1 LNHDA, CDR2 SQIVND (reference sequence). The CDR3 runs to 17 residues. The CDR3 sequence is CASSMETSGAGANVLTF. The DNA for the CDR3 is TGTGCCAGTAGTATGGAGACTAGCGGGGCTGGGGCCAACGTCCTGACTTTC.

This clone was detected only a few times. The V and J genes are TRBV19 and TRBJ2-6; D possibly corresponds to TRBD1 (5 bases). V dropped 3 bases and J dropped 0 bases, with 12 bases sitting between them. This CDR3 region has 17 residues. Germline V gives CDR1 LNHDA, CDR2 SQIVND (reference sequence). CDR3 in amino acids: CASSIDRRSSGANVLTF. The CDR3 region has the DNA TGTGCCAGTAGTATCGACAGAAGAAGCTCTGGGGCCAACGTCCTGACTTTC. The full variable domain, its missing parts supplied by reference TRBV19 and TRBJ2-6, is DGGITQSPKYLFRKEGQNVTLSCEQNLNHDAMYWYRQDPGQGLRLIYYSQIVNDFQKGDIAEGYSVSREKKESFPLTVTSAQKNPTAFYLCASSIDRRSSGANVLTFGAGSRLTVL.

This chain uses TRBV19 with TRBJ2-5; TRBD1 agrees at 9 bases. Per germline, CDR1 LNHDA and CDR2 SQIVND (reference sequence). The CDR3 has 15 amino acids. Losses at the gene ends were 6 bases for V and 3 bases for J; bases not matched to a gene: 8. The CDR3 nucleotides read TGTGCCAGTAGCCGACCGACAGGGGGGAAAGAGACCCAGTACTTC. Translated, it gives CASSRPTGGKETQYF.

The rearrangement links TRBV12-3 or TRBV12-4 to TRBJ1-1; 7 nucleotides match TRBD1. V trimming: 5 bases; J trimming: 10 bases; junction bases outside the gene matches: 10. The CDR3 totals 13 residues. The CDR3 region has the DNA TGTGCCAGCAGTCTCACATCAGGGGGGCGAGCTTTCTTT. Protein product: CASSLTSGGRAFF.

This chain joins TRBV27 and TRBJ2-2; D unresolved. The CDR3 extends over 14 amino acids. The ends were cut back, 4 bases at V and 6 bases at J, with 12 bases in the middle. Germline CDR1 is MNHEY and CDR2 is SMNVEV (reference sequence). The CDR3 DNA reads as TGTGCCAGCAGTTCTTACGACTTTGCCGGGGAGCTGTTTTTT. As protein: CASSSYDFAGELFF.

V is TRBV28 and J is TRBJ1-2, with 8 bases identical to TRBD1. J was trimmed by 3 bases and V by 0 bases; bases with no gene match: 3. The CDR3 length is 15 residues. Germline V gene data show CDR1 as MDHEN and CDR2 as SYDVKM. As DNA, the CDR3 is TGTGCCAGCAGTTTATGGCTGGACAGGGACTATGGCTACACCTTC. Encoded protein: CASSLWLDRDYGYTF.

The rearrangement uses TRBV27 and TRBJ2-2, with D tentatively TRBD1 (7 bases). The CDR3 extends over 14 amino acids. Looked up from germline, CDR1 is MNHEY and CDR2 is SMNVEV (reference sequence). V lost 5 bases to trimming and J lost 5 bases, with 12 bases between them. CDR3 coding DNA: TGTGCCAGCAGTATGACAGGGAGGACCGGGGAGCTGTTTTTT. Protein: CASSMTGRTGELFF.

The V call is TRBV6-1, the J call TRBJ1-2; D might be TRBD1 (5 bases). CDR3 length: 15 residues. Germline loops: CDR1 MNHNS, CDR2 SASEGT. Trimming took off 3 bases at V and 2 bases at J, with 13 bases between the two ends. The CDR3 here is CASSDARTQNYGYTF. CDR3 coding DNA: TGTGCCAGCAGTGACGCGAGGACACAGAACTATGGCTACACCTTC.

This chain uses TRBV12-3 or TRBV12-4 with TRBJ1-2; possibly TRBD1 for D (6 bases). This CDR3 spans 13 amino acids. V shed 8 bases and J shed 7 bases, with 17 bases lying between them. The CDR3 bases are TGTGCCAGCTCCAAAGCGACAGGCCCTGGCTACACCTTC. Protein sequence: CASSKATGPGYTF.

The rearrangement joins TRBV20-1 to TRBJ2-7; TRBD1 matches at 8 bases. From germline, CDR1 is DFQATT and CDR2 SNEGSKA (reference sequence). This CDR3 has 15 residues. The trim removed 3 bases at V and 6 bases at J, leaving 13 bases unmatched. The CDR3 sequence: CSASRQGAFLGEQYV. The CDR3, as DNA: TGCAGTGCTAGTCGTCAGGGGGCGTTTCTAGGCGAGCAGTACGTC.

The chain couples TRBV5-1 to TRBJ2-7; 12 bases align to TRBD1. CDR1 is SGHRS and CDR2 is YFSETQ in the germline V gene. This CDR3 is 14 amino acids long. V lost 4 bases and J lost 6; bases outside the gene matches: 5. The CDR3 sequence: CASSTGTGGGEQYV. The CDR3, as DNA: TGCGCCAGCAGCACCGGGACAGGGGGCGGCGAGCAGTACGTC.

The V call is TRBV7-9, the J call TRBJ2-1; 8 nucleotides agree with TRBD1. Trimming cost V 6 bases and J 5 bases; bases outside gene matches: 6. Looked up from germline, CDR1 is SEHNR and CDR2 is FQNEAQ (reference sequence). The CDR3 is made up of 14 amino acids. CDR3 sequence: CASSYTTGDNEQFF. The DNA for the CDR3 is TGTGCCAGCAGTTATACGACAGGGGACAATGAGCAGTTCTTC.

The chain has TRBV7-2 and TRBJ2-1; D unclear. V was pared by 2 bases and J by 10 bases, with 6 bases between. The CDR3 covers 11 residues. The germline gives CDR1 SGHTA, CDR2 FQGNSA. The CDR3 DNA reads TGTGCCAGCAGCTTATCTAGGGAGCAGTTCTTC. This encodes CASSLSREQFF. The variable domain in full, completed from reference TRBV7-2 and TRBJ2-1, reads GAGVSQSPSNKVTEKGKDVELRCDPISGHTALYWYRQSLGQGLEFLIYFQGNSAPDKSGLPSDRFSAERTGGSVSTLTIQRTQQEDSAVYLCASSLSREQFFGPGTRLTVL.

The V and J genes are TRBV20-1 and TRBJ1-2, with D perhaps TRBD1 (5 bases). CDR1 is DFQATT and CDR2 is SNEGSKA in the germline V gene (reference sequence). The length of the CDR3 is 12 residues. Trimming shortened V by 3 bases and J by 8 bases, and 13 bases separated the two germline ends. The CDR3 is CSASRGSGGYTF. The CDR3 DNA reads TGCAGTGCTAGTCGGGGGTCTGGCGGCTACACCTTC.

The chain uses TRBV18 and TRBJ1-6, with TRBD1 as a possible D gene (6 bases). The CDR3 has 15 amino acids. CDR1 is KGHSH, CDR2 LQKENI, per germline. Trimming stripped 5 bases from V and 7 bases from J, with 15 bases between. CDR3 in amino acids: CASSARGIGNSPLHF. The CDR3 region has the DNA TGTGCCAGCTCAGCGAGGGGGATCGGAAATTCACCCCTCCACTTT.

The chain has TRBV19 and TRBJ1-6; a possible D gene is TRBD1 (6 bases). The V and J ends lost 3 bases and 7 bases respectively, with 7 bases between them. Germline V gene data show CDR1 as LNHDA and CDR2 as SQIVND (reference sequence). CDR3 length: 13 amino acids. The CDR3 sequence is CASSMTGNSPLHF. For the CDR3, the DNA is TGTGCCAGTAGTATGACAGGAAATTCACCCCTCCACTTT. The variable domain in full, completed from reference TRBV19 and TRBJ1-6, reads DGGITQSPKYLFRKEGQNVTLSCEQNLNHDAMYWYRQDPGQGLRLIYYSQIVNDFQKGDIAEGYSVSREKKESFPLTVTSAQKNPTAFYLCASSMTGNSPLHFGNGTRLTVT.

This clone came up once. The V gene is TRBV6-5, the J gene TRBJ2-1, with D possibly TRBD2 on 6 matching bases. V shed 8 bases and J shed 0 bases, with 14 bases lying between them. Germline V gene sequence: CDR1 MNHEY, CDR2 SVGAGI. This CDR3 has 15 amino acids. Here the CDR3 reads CASLVRGVSYNEQFF. In DNA, the CDR3 is TGTGCCAGCTTAGTGCGCGGGGTCTCCTACAATGAGCAGTTCTTC.

This clone was picked up one time. The J gene is TRBJ2-1, the V gene TRBV11-2, with D maybe TRBD2 (7 bases). The V gene lost 8 bases and the J gene lost 9 bases, with 23 bases spanning the gap. Looked up from germline, CDR1 is SGHAT and CDR2 is FQNNGV. There are 15 residues in the CDR3. Written as DNA, the CDR3 is TGTGCCAGCTCCGCGGGGGCTCAAGGAGGGAGTGAGCAGTTCTTC. Its translation: CASSAGAQGGSEQFF.

V is TRBV5-6 and J is TRBJ1-4, with 8 bases fitting TRBD1. J gave up 8 bases and V 4 bases, and 7 bases lay outside the gene matches. The length of the CDR3 is 14 residues. From germline, CDR1 is SGHDT and CDR2 YYEEEE. CDR3 protein: CASSLSTGVEKLFF. The CDR3 region has the DNA TGTGCCAGCAGCCTCTCGACAGGGGTGGAAAAACTGTTTTTT.

The V gene is TRBV24-1, the J gene TRBJ2-5; maybe TRBD2 (5 bases). The CDR3 is 14 amino acids. CDR1 is KGHDR, CDR2 SFDVKD, per germline. The V gene lost 1 base and the J gene lost 2 bases, with 7 bases spanning the gap. The CDR3 DNA follows: TGTGCCACCAGTGATTTAGAGGGTCAAGAGACCCAGTACTTC. This sequence encodes CATSDLEGQETQYF.